Listed below are T cell receptor beta chains from one sample, sequenced in a study of cytomegalovirus exposure and HLA in healthy donors. Only in-frame clones appear in the TCRdb table, and some are missing; sequencing was by immunoSEQ multiplex PCR. This table holds about 200,000 clones, around nine tenths found once. Input material: PBMCs. The receptors were gathered from a woman in her twenties or thirties in good health and CMV-seronegative. The CDR3 runs from the conserved cysteine through the conserved F or W.

j_gene: TRBJ1-6
v_gene: TRBV28
CDR3aa: CASSYRWMSPLHF

j_gene: TRBJ2-2
v_gene: TRBV27
CDR3aa: CASRRGRASNTGELFF

j_gene: TRBJ1-2
v_gene: TRBV18
CDR3aa: CASSLDNTNYGYTF

j_gene: TRBJ1-5
v_gene: TRBV28
CDR3aa: CASNPPLEQPQHF

j_gene: TRBJ2-3
v_gene: TRBV30
CDR3aa: CAWSPGNTDTQYF

j_gene: TRBJ2-2
v_gene: TRBV11-1
CDR3aa: CASSLPGLAGVGELFF

j_gene: TRBJ1-1
v_gene: TRBV7-9
CDR3aa: CASSTRDTMNTEAFF

j_gene: TRBJ2-7
v_gene: TRBV2
CDR3aa: CASRGGIYPTYEQYF

j_gene: TRBJ2-3
v_gene: TRBV28
CDR3aa: CASSSLVFDTDTQYF

j_gene: TRBJ1-6
v_gene: TRBV7-3
CDR3aa: CASSLPGGPLHF

j_gene: TRBJ2-3
v_gene: TRBV6-5
CDR3aa: CASSYSTRRPDTQYF

j_gene: TRBJ2-5
v_gene: TRBV5-6
CDR3aa: CASSLVAGGPSETQYF

j_gene: TRBJ2-6
v_gene: TRBV29-1
CDR3aa: CSVVGGGPGANVLTF

j_gene: TRBJ1-5
v_gene: TRBV2
CDR3aa: CASLDRSLSNQPQHF

j_gene: TRBJ2-7
v_gene: TRBV7-9
CDR3aa: CASSSGGRVRTGPYEQYF

j_gene: TRBJ2-7
v_gene: TRBV5-1
CDR3aa: CASRPGLAGVYEQYF

j_gene: TRBJ2-1
v_gene: TRBV5-4
CDR3aa: CASSLLASYNEQFF

j_gene: TRBJ2-2
v_gene: TRBV11-3
CDR3aa: CASSLVPGGTGELFF

j_gene: TRBJ1-4
v_gene: TRBV5-4
CDR3aa: CASSLDGVEKLFF

j_gene: TRBJ2-3
v_gene: TRBV27
CDR3aa: CASSSGTGFDGADRTDTQYF

j_gene: TRBJ2-1
v_gene: TRBV6-5
CDR3aa: CASSYSGAASYNEQFF

j_gene: TRBJ2-1
v_gene: TRBV19
CDR3aa: CASTRDRDLNEQFF

j_gene: TRBJ2-1
v_gene: TRBV28
CDR3aa: CASTLAGGYNEQFF

j_gene: TRBJ1-1
v_gene: TRBV6-1
CDR3aa: CASSDLFNTEAFF

j_gene: TRBJ2-3
v_gene: TRBV15
CDR3aa: CATSPGRARATDTQYF

j_gene: TRBJ1-1
v_gene: TRBV7-8
CDR3aa: CASSPPRTEAFF

j_gene: TRBJ2-7
v_gene: TRBV5-1
CDR3aa: CASSPQGLADYEQYF

j_gene: TRBJ2-1
v_gene: TRBV7-8
CDR3aa: CASSLVPTQAASGILIYNEQFF

j_gene: TRBJ2-7
v_gene: TRBV11-3
CDR3aa: CASSLRSSGYEQYF

j_gene: TRBJ2-7
v_gene: TRBV5-1
CDR3aa: CASSLAMGWTYEQYF

j_gene: TRBJ2-7
v_gene: TRBV13
CDR3aa: CASSLGRSSGHYEQYF

j_gene: TRBJ2-7
v_gene: TRBV28
CDR3aa: CASRRAGVYEQYF

j_gene: TRBJ1-3
v_gene: TRBV6-6
CDR3aa: CASSLWWDSSGNTIYF

j_gene: TRBJ1-2
v_gene: TRBV2
CDR3aa: CASTGDSRLRGYTF

j_gene: TRBJ2-5
v_gene: TRBV19
CDR3aa: CASSTLGQIETQYF

j_gene: TRBJ2-3
v_gene: TRBV7-3
CDR3aa: CASSTGQVLDTQYF

j_gene: TRBJ1-3
v_gene: TRBV29-1
CDR3aa: CSALQPTSGNTIYF

j_gene: TRBJ1-2
v_gene: TRBV5-4
CDR3aa: CASSLDRGTYGYTF

j_gene: TRBJ1-2
v_gene: TRBV6-6
CDR3aa: CASRRDRGDYGYTF

j_gene: TRBJ2-5
v_gene: TRBV5-1
CDR3aa: CASSLGQNFQETQYF

j_gene: TRBJ2-3
v_gene: TRBV19
CDR3aa: CATSQQGATDTQYF

j_gene: TRBJ1-1
v_gene: TRBV19
CDR3aa: CASSIDLSGPNEAFF

j_gene: TRBJ2-5
v_gene: TRBV7-9
CDR3aa: CASSSLAGVETQYF

j_gene: TRBJ2-7
v_gene: TRBV9
CDR3aa: CASSAGGGASYEQYF

j_gene: TRBJ2-7
v_gene: TRBV5-1
CDR3aa: CASSPTVTYEQYF

j_gene: TRBJ2-3
v_gene: TRBV5-4
CDR3aa: CASSPGGTSAIDSDTQYF

j_gene: TRBJ2-7
v_gene: TRBV9
CDR3aa: CASSVVGSGSSEQYF

j_gene: TRBJ2-3
v_gene: TRBV7-9
CDR3aa: CASSSRLGPLADTQYF

j_gene: TRBJ2-7
v_gene: TRBV11-2
CDR3aa: CASSSTSGGSYEQYF

j_gene: TRBJ2-1
v_gene: TRBV19
CDR3aa: CASTLAAASTPFF

j_gene: TRBJ1-3
v_gene: TRBV2
CDR3aa: CASSEDRTGVGNTIYF

j_gene: TRBJ1-1
v_gene: TRBV7-9
CDR3aa: CASSSGRETLNTEAFF

j_gene: -
v_gene: TRBV6-5
CDR3aa: CASSFRGRGYEQYF

j_gene: TRBJ1-1
v_gene: TRBV10-3
CDR3aa: CAIKGRGDTEAFF